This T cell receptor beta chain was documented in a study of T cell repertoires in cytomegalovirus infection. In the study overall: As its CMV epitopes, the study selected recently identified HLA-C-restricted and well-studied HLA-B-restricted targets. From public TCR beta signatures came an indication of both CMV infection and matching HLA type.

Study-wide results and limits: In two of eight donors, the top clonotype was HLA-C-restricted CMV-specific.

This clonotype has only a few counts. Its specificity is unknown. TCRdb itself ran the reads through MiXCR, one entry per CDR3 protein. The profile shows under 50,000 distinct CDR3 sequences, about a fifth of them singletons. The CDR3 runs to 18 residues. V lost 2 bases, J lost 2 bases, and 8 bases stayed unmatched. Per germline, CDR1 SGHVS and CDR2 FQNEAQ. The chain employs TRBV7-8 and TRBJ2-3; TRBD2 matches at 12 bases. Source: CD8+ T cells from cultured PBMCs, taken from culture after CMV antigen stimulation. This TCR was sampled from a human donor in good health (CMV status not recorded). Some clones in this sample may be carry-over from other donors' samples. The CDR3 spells CASSLTTRLAGVTDTQYF. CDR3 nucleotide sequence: TGTGCCAGCAGCTTAACCACCCGACTAGCGGGGGTCACAGATACGCAGTATTTT.